The rows below give T cell receptor beta chains drawn from one sample of a study of blood T cell repertoires in COVID-19. Libraries were prepared by immunoSEQ multiplex PCR; TCRdb keeps only in-frame clonotypes and omits some of them. The sample has about 97,000 clones; 81% are singletons. The sequenced sample was peripheral blood. The receptors were sampled from a man aged 55 to 69 with acute or convalescent COVID-19. CDR3s include the opening cysteine and the closing phenylalanine or tryptophan. D genes are given only for firm matches. Clone size appears in some rows only: once, few, many, or a class for an expanded clone.

j_call	v_call	d_call	clone_size	cdr3_nt	cdr3_aa
TRBJ1-3	TRBV3-1/TRBV3-2	TRBD1	many	TGTGCCAGCAGCCAAGGACAGGGGGGACTTGTGAGGAACACCATATATTTT	CASSQGQGGLVRNTIYF
TRBJ1-3	TRBV4-1	-	-	TGCGCCAGCAGCCGAACACAGGGTACTGGAAACACCATATATTTT	CASSRTQGTGNTIYF
TRBJ2-7	TRBV3-1/TRBV3-2	TRBD1	-	TGTGCCAGCAGCCAAGCAACCGGGACAGGGCCCTACGAGCAGTACTTC	CASSQATGTGPYEQYF
TRBJ2-1	TRBV5-4	TRBD1	-	TGTGCCAGCAGCCCACAGGGGGCGCTTTTGTCTAACAATGAGCAGTTCTTC	CASSPQGALLSNNEQFF
TRBJ2-2	TRBV27	-	-	TGTGCCAGCAGTTTTTTTAGCACCGGGGAGCTGTTTTTT	CASSFFSTGELFF
TRBJ2-1	TRBV18	TRBD1	-	TGTGCCAGCTCACCACCCGGACAGGGAGATGAGCAGTTCTTC	CASSPPGQGDEQFF
TRBJ2-7	TRBV24-1	TRBD1	-	TGTGCCACCAGTGGGGACAGGGGCGCCGAGCAGTACTTC	CATSGDRGAEQYF
TRBJ1-1	TRBV9	-	-	TGTGCCAGCAGCCCCAATCCGCAGGGCACTGAAGCTTTCTTT	CASSPNPQGTEAFF
TRBJ2-5	TRBV7-9	TRBD2	-	TGTGCCAGCAGCTTACTAGCGGGCCAGTACTTC	CASSLLAGQYF
TRBJ1-3	TRBV6-6	-	once	TGTGCCAGCAGTCCCCTGGCGCGGAGGACCAACTCTGGAAACACCATATATTTT	CASSPLARRTNSGNTIYF
TRBJ2-3	TRBV11-2	TRBD2	-	TGTGCCAGCAGCCACGGACTAGTGGCAGATACGCAGTATTTT	CASSHGLVADTQYF
TRBJ1-6	TRBV25-1	-	-	TGTGCCAGCAGTGGATGGCATGGGCAGGGGCCATATTCACCCCTCCACTTT	CASSGWHGQGPYSPLHF
TRBJ2-1	TRBV7-6	-	-	TGTGCCAGCAGCTTAGGGGGGGACCACAATGAGCAGTTCTTC	CASSLGGDHNEQFF
TRBJ2-3	TRBV19	TRBD1	-	TGTGCCAGTAGGAAGAAGGGGGCGTCAGATACGCAGTATTTT	CASRKKGASDTQYF
TRBJ2-5	TRBV6-5	-	-	TGTGCCAGCTCGACTAGGGAGACCCAGTACTTC	CASSTRETQYF
TRBJ1-1	TRBV19	TRBD1	-	TGTGCCAGTAGCCAGACAGGGCTGAACACTGAAGCTTTCTTT	CASSQTGLNTEAFF
TRBJ1-6	TRBV19	TRBD1	-	TGTGCCAGTAGTATCCGGGACAGGGAGGTTTCACCCCTCCACTTT	CASSIRDREVSPLHF
TRBJ2-5	TRBV11-2	-	-	TGTGCCAGCAGCTTAGTGGGGGGAGTGGGAGAGACCCAGTACTTC	CASSLVGGVGETQYF
TRBJ2-1	TRBV7-2	TRBD1	-	TGTGCCAGCAGCTGGACAGGTGGGTACAATGAGCAGTTCTTC	CASSWTGGYNEQFF
TRBJ2-2	TRBV20-1	TRBD2	few	TGCAGTGCTAGTCGTTCTAGCGGGCTCAACACCGGGGAGCTGTTTTTT	CSASRSSGLNTGELFF
TRBJ2-1	TRBV19	-	once	TGTGCCACCTCGGGAAGGACCGGGCCTAGAGGAATGAATGAGCAGTTCTTC	CATSGRTGPRGMNEQFF
TRBJ1-3	TRBV10-1	-	-	TGCGCCAGCAGTGAGTCGAAGGGGTCTGGAAACACCATATATTTT	CASSESKGSGNTIYF